This TCR beta chain was profiled in a study of shared clonotypes between healthy human individuals. The naive CD8 subset, CD45RO-negative cells positively selected for CCR7, excluded terminally differentiated effector memory CD45RA+ cells. Assay used: immunoSEQ multiplex PCR; TCRdb lists only in-frame clones, some missing. The repertoire includes millions of clones, approximately 94% of them detected once, and about 1.5% sits in the top ten. The specimen was naive CD8+ T cells from PBMCs. The receptor's source is a man aged 18 to 35 in good health. Some clones in this sample may be carry-over from other donors' samples.

CDR3 bases: TGTGCCAGCAGCTTAGACGTGCTGAACACTGAAGCTTTCTTT. Its translation: CASSLDVLNTEAFF. This chain uses TRBV13 with TRBJ1-1; no firm D call. The germline CDR1 and CDR2 sequences are PRHDT and FYEKMQ (reference sequence). CDR3 length: 14 amino acids. Deletions cut 1 base from V and 0 bases from J, with 6 bases between.